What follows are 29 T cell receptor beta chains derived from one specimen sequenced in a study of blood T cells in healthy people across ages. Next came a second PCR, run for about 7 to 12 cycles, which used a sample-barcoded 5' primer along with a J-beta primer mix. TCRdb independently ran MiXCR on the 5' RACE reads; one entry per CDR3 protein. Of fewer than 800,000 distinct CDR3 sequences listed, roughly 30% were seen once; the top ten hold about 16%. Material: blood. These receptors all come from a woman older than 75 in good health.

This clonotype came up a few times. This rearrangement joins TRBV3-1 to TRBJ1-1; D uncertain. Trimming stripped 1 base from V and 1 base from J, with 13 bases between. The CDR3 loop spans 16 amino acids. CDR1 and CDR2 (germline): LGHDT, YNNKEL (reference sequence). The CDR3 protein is CASSQARPIANTEAFF. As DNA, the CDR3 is TGTGCCAGCAGCCAAGCAAGGCCCATAGCGAACACTGAAGCTTTCTTT.

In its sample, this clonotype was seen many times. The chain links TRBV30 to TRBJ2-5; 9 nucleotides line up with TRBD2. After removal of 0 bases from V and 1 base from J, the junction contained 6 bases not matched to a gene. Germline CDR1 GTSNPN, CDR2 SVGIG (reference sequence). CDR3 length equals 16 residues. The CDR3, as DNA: TGTGCCTGGAGTGTATTGGCGGGGGGGCCCCAAGAGACCCAGTACTTC. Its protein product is CAWSVLAGGPQETQYF.

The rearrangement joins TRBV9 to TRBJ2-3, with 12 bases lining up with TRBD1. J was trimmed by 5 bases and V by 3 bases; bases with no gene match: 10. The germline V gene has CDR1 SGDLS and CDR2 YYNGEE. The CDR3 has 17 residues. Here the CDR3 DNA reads TGTGCCAGCAGCGAACGGCTCCGGGACAGGGGGCAAGATACGCAGTATTTT. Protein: CASSERLRDRGQDTQYF. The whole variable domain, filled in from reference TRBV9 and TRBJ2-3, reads DSGVTQTPKHLITATGQRVTLRCSPRSGDLSVYWYQQSLDQGLQFLIQYYNGEERAKGNILERFSAQQFPDLHSELNLSSLELGDSALYFCASSERLRDRGQDTQYFGPGTRLTVL.

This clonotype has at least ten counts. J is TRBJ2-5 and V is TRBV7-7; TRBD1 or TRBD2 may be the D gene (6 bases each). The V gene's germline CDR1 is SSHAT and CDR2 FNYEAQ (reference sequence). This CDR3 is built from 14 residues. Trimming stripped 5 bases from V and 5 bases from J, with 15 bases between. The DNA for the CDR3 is TGTGCCAGCAGCCCCAGAGGGGGGTCGGAGACCCAGTACTTC. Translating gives CASSPRGGSETQYF. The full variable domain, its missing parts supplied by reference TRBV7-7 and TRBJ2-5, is GAGVSQSPRYKVTKRGQDVTLRCDPISSHATLYWYQQALGQGPEFLTYFNYEAQPDKSGLPSDRFSAERPEGSISTLTIQRTEQRDSAMYRCASSPRGGSETQYFGPGTRLLVL.

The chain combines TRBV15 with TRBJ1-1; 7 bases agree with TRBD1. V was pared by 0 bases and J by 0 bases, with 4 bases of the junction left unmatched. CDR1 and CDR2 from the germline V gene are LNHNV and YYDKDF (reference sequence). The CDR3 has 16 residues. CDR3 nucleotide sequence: TGTGCCACCAGCAGAGAACAGGGGCGACTGAACACTGAAGCTTTCTTT. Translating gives CATSREQGRLNTEAFF.

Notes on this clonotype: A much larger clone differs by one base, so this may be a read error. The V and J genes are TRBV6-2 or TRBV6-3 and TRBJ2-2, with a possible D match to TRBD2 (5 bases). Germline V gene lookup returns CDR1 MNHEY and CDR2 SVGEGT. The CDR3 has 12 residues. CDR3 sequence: CASSYQAGERFF. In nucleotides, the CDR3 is TGTGCCAGCAGTTACCAGGCCGGGGAGCGGTTTTTT.

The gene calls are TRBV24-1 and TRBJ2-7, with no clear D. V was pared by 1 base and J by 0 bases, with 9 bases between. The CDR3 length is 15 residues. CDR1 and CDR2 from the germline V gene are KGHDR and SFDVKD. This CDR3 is CATSDFTTSSYEQYF. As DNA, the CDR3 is TGTGCCACCAGTGATTTCACTACAAGCTCCTACGAGCAGTACTTC.

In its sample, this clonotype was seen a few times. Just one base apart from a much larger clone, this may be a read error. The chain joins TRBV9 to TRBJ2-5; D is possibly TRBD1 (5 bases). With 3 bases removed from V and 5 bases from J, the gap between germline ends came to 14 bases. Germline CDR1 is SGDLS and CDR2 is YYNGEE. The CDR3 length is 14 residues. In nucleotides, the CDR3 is TGTGCCAGCAGCGGAGAGGCAGGGTGGGAGACCCAGTACTTC. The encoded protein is CASSGEAGWETQYF.

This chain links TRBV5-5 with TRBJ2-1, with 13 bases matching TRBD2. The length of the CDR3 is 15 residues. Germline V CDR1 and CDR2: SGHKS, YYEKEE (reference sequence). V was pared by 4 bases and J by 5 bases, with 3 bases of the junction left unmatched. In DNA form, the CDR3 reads TGTGCCAGCAGCCAAGGGACTAGCGGGGACAATGAGCAGTTCTTC. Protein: CASSQGTSGDNEQFF. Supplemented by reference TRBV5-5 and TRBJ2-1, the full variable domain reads DAGVTQSPTHLIKTRGQQVTLRCSPISGHKSVSWYQQVLGQGPQFIFQYYEKEERGRGNFPDRFSARQFPNYSSELNVNALLLGDSALYLCASSQGTSGDNEQFFGPGTRLTVL.

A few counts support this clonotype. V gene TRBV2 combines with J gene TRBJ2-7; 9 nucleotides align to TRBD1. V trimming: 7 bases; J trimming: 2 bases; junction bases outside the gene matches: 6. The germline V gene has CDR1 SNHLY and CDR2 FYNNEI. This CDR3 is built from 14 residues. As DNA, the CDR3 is TGTGCCAGCACGGGGGACAGGGTCCCCTACGAGCAGTACTTC. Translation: CASTGDRVPYEQYF.

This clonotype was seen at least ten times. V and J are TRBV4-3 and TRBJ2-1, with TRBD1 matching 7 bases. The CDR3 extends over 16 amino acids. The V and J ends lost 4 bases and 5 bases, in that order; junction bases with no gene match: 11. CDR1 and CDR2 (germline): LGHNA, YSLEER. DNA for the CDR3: TGCGCCAGCAGCCCCCGAGGAGCAGGGGGACACAATGAGCAGTTCTTC. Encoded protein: CASSPRGAGGHNEQFF.

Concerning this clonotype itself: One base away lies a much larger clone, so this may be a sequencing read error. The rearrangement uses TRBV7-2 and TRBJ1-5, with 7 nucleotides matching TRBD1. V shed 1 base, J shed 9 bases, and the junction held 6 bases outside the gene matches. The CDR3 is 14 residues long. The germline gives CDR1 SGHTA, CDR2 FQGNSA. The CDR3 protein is CASSLVQGGRPQHF. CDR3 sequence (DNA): TGTGCCAGCAGCTTAGTCCAGGGGGGACGGCCCCAGCATTTT.

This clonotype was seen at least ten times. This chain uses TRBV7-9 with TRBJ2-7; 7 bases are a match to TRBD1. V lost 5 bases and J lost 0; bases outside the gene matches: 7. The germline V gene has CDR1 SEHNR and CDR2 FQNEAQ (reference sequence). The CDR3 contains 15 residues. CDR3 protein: CASSTRDSRSYEQYF. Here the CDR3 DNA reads TGTGCCAGCAGCACCCGGGACAGCCGCTCCTACGAGCAGTACTTC.

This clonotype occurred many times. The CDR3 is CASSLEDYTEAFF. The CDR3 bases are TGTGCCAGCAGCTTAGAAGATTACACTGAAGCTTTCTTT. The chain uses TRBV7-2 and TRBJ1-1; no clear D gene. Trimming cost V 1 base and J 3 bases, with 6 bases left between them. CDR1 is SGHTA and CDR2 is FQGNSA in the germline V gene. This CDR3 region has 13 residues.

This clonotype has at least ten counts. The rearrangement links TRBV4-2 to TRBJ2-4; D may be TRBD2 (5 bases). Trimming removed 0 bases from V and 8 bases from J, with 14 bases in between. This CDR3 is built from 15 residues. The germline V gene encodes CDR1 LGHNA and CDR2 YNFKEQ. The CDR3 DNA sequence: TGTGCCAGCAGCCAAGATGGTCAAGTCGGGGACATTCAGTACTTC. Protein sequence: CASSQDGQVGDIQYF.

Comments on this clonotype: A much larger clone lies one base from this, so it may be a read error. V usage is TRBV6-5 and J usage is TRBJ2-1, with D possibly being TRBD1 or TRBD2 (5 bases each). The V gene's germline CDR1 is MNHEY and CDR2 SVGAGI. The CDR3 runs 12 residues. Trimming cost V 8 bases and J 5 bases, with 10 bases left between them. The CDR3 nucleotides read TGTGCCAGCGCGAGGGGCCACAATGAGCAGTTCTTC. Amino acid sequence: CASARGHNEQFF.

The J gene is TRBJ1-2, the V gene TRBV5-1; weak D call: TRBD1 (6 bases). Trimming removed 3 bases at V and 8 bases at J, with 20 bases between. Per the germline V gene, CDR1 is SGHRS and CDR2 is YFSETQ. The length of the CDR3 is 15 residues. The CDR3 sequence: CASSSRGGSEDGYTF. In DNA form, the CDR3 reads TGCGCCAGCAGCTCCAGGGGCGGGAGCGAAGACGGCTACACCTTC.

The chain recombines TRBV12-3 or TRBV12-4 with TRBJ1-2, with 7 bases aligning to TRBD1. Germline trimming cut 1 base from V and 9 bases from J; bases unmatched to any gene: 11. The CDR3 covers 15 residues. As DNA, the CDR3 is TGTGCCAGCAGTTTAGAGTTGGCAGGGGGAGGAAGCTACACCTTC. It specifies CASSLELAGGGSYTF.

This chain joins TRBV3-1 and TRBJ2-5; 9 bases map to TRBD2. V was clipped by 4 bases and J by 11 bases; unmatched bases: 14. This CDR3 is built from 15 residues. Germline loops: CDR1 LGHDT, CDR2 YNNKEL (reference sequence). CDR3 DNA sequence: TGTGCCAGCAGCCCTAGTCGGGGAGCGGGGGGAGAGCAGTACTTC. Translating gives CASSPSRGAGGEQYF.

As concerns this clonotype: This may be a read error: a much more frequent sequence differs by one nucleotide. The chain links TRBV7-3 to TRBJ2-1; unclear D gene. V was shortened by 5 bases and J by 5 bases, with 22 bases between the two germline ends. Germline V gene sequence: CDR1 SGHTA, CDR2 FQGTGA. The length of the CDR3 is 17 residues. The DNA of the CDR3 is TGTGCCAGCAGCCCCACGCCCCGGACCCCGGACCACAATGAGCAGTTCTTC. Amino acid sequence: CASSPTPRTPDHNEQFF.

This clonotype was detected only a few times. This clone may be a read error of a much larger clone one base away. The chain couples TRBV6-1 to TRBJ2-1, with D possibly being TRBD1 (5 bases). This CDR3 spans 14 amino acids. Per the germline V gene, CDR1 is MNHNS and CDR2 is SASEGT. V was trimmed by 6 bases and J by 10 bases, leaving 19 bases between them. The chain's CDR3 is CASSPTIGSGEQFF. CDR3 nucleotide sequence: TGTGCCAGCAGCCCTACTATAGGATCAGGGGAGCAGTTCTTC.

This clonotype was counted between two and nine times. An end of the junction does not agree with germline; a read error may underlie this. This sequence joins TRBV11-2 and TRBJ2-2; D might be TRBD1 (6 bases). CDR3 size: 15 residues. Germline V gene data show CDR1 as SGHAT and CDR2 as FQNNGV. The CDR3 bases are TGTGCCAGCAGCTTAGGGACAGTTGACACCGGGGAGCGGTTTTTT. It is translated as CASSLGTVDTGERFF.

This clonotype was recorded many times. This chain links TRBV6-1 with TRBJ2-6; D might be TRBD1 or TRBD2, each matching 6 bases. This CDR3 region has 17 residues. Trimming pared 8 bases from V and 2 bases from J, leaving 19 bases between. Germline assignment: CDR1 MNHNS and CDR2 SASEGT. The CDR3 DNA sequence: TGTGCCAGCCCGCCGGACGGAGGGGGTGCTGGGGCCAACGTCCTGACTTTC. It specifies CASPPDGGGAGANVLTF.

The CDR3, as DNA: TGTGCCAGCAGTTCCCGACAGGGAAAACTGTTTTTT. Translating it yields CASSSRQGKLFF. The rearrangement links TRBV12-3 or TRBV12-4 to TRBJ1-4; 7 nucleotides align to TRBD1. The CDR3 extends over 12 amino acids. The ends lost 4 bases at V and 10 bases at J; junction bases unmatched: 3.

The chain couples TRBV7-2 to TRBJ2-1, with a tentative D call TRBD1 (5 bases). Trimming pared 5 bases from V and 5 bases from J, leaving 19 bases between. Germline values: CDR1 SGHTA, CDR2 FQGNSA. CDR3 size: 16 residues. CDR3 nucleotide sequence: TGTGCCAGCAGCACCAGACAGAGCATCCATCACAATGAGCAGTTCTTC. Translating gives CASSTRQSIHHNEQFF.

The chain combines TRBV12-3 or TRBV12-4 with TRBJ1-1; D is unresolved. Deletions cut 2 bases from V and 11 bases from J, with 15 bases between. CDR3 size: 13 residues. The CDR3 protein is CASSLRRERYAFF. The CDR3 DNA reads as TGTGCCAGCAGTTTAAGGCGGGAACGGTACGCTTTCTTT.

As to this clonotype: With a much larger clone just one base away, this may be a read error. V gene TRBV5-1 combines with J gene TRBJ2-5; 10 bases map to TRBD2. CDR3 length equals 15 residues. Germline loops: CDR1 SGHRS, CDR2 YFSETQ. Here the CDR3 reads CASKVSGGNQGTQYF. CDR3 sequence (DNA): TGCGCCAGCAAAGTTAGCGGGGGGAACCAAGGGACCCAGTACTTC.

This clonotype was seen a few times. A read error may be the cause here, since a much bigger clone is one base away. The CDR3 nucleotides are TGCAGTGCTGGGGACAAAAGCTCCTACGGGCAGTACTTC. This translates into CSAGDKSSYGQYF. V and J are TRBV20-1 and TRBJ2-7, with a possible D match to TRBD1 (6 bases). The germline CDR1 and CDR2 sequences are DFQATT and SNEGSKA (reference sequence). This CDR3 is built from 13 residues.

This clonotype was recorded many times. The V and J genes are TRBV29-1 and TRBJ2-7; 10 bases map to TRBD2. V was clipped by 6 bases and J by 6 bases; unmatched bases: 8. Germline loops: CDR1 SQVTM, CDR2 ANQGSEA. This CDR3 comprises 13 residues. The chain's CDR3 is CSVQASGGGEQYF. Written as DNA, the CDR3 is TGCAGCGTCCAGGCTAGCGGGGGAGGCGAGCAGTACTTC.